The T cell receptor beta chain under discussion was sequenced for a study of shared clonotypes between healthy human individuals. Study-wide context: Per donor, three plates held CD4 naive cells, three held CD4 memory, two held CD8 naive and one held CD8 memory.

Libraries were prepared by immunoSEQ multiplex PCR; TCRdb keeps only in-frame clonotypes and omits some of them. The sample has under 2,500,000 clones; almost 96% are singletons. This CDR3 region has 16 residues. Germline-derived CDR1 and CDR2 are SGHNT and YYREEE (reference sequence). V shed 4 bases and J 3 bases; nucleotides not matched to a gene: 9. Donors included only healthy HIV-negative adults lacking recent acute infections or vaccinations. About this clone: Its antigen remains unidentified.

Study-level points and caveats: Clonotypes which were not shared had lower generation probabilities than clonotypes that all four donors shared.

The sample consisted of naive CD4+ T cells sorted from blood. The subset here: CD45RA+ positively selected. The sequence came from a man aged 18-30 years in good health. The chain links TRBV5-4 to TRBJ1-1; 10 bases are a match to TRBD1. The CDR3 DNA sequence: TGTGCCAGCAGCCCTTGGACAGGGGGGACGCACACTGAAGCTTTCTTT. Its protein is CASSPWTGGTHTEAFF.